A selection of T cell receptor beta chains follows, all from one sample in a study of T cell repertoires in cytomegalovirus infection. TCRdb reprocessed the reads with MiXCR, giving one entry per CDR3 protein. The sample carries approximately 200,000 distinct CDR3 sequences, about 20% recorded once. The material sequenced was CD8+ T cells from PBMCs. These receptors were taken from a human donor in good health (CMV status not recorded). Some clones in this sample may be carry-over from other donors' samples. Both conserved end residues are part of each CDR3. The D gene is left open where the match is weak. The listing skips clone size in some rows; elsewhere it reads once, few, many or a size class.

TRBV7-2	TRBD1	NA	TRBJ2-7	CASSLADRGLGYEQYF	TGTGCCAGCAGCTTAGCGGACAGGGGGCTCGGCTACGAGCAGTACTTC
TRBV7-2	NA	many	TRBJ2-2	CASSLARGGYTGELFF	TGTGCCAGCAGCTTAGCGAGAGGGGGGTACACCGGGGAGCTGTTTTTT
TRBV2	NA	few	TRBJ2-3	CASPGRHTDTQYF	TGTGCCAGCCCTGGGAGACACACAGATACGCAGTATTTT
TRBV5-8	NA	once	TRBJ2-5	CASSLDSEETQYF	TGTGCCAGCAGCTTGGATAGCGAAGAGACCCAGTACTTC
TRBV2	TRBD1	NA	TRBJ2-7	CASSENPDRVYEQYF	TGTGCCAGCAGTGAAAATCCCGACAGGGTTTACGAGCAGTACTTC
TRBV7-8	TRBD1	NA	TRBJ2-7	CASSSRADRGRHEQYF	TGTGCCAGCAGCTCCAGAGCCGACAGGGGAAGGCACGAGCAGTACTTC
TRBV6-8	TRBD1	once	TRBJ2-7	CASRDRGDSAEQYF	TGTGCCAGCAGAGACAGGGGGGACTCTGCCGAGCAGTACTTC
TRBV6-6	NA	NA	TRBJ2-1	CASSYGGINEQFF	TGTGCCAGCAGTTACGGGGGGATCAATGAGCAGTTCTTC
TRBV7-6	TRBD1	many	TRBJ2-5	CASSSGQGAGETQYF	TGTGCCAGCAGCTCGGGACAGGGGGCGGGTGAGACCCAGTACTTC
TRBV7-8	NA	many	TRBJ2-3	CASSLSEGGDTQYF	TGTGCCAGCAGCCTTAGCGAAGGGGGAGATACGCAGTATTTT
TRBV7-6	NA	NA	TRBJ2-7	CASSPVFDNEQYF	TGTGCCAGCAGCCCGGTCTTCGACAACGAGCAGTACTTC
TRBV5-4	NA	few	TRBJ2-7	CASSLEVPGAYEQYF	TGTGCCAGCAGCTTGGAGGTTCCAGGGGCCTACGAGCAGTACTTC
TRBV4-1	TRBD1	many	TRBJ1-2	CASSQILQGEEDGYTF	TGCGCCAGCAGCCAAATATTGCAGGGGGAGGAGGATGGCTACACCTTC
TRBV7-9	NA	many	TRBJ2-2	CASSLENRNTGELFF	TGTGCCAGCAGCTTAGAAAACCGAAACACCGGGGAGCTGTTTTTT
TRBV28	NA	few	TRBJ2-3	CASSSPTDQADTQYF	TGTGCCAGCAGCTCCCCCACCGATCAGGCAGATACGCAGTATTTT
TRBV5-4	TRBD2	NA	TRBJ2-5	CASSLAKRGGLETQYF	TGTGCCAGCAGCTTGGCCAAGCGGGGGGGCCTGGAGACCCAGTACTTC
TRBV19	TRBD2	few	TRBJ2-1	CASRTGGAIFNEQFF	TGTGCCAGTAGAACCGGGGGGGCAATTTTCAATGAGCAGTTCTTC
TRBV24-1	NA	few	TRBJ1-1	CATSDFGNTEAFF	TGTGCCACCAGTGATTTCGGGAACACTGAAGCTTTCTTT
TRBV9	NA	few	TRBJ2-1	CASSDGGDYNEQFF	TGTGCCAGCAGCGATGGTGGCGACTACAATGAGCAGTTCTTC
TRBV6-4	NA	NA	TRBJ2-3	CASSDSRGGTDTQYF	TGTGCCAGCAGTGACTCGAGGGGCGGAACAGATACGCAGTATTTT
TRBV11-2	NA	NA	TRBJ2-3	CASSSGATGQYF	TGTGCCAGCAGCTCGGGTGCCACAGGTCAGTATTTT
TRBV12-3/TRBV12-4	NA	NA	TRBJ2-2	CATWTDANTGELFF	TGTGCCACCTGGACAGACGCGAACACCGGGGAGCTGTTTTTT
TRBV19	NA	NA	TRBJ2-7	CASSVSGSSYEQYF	TGTGCCAGTAGCGTGTCAGGTTCTTCCTACGAGCAGTACTTC
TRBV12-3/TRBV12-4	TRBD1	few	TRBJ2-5	CASRSTGSGWETQYF	TGTGCCAGCAGGTCGACAGGGAGTGGGTGGGAGACCCAGTACTTC
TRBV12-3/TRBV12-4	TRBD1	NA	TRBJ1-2	CASTTGRYGYTF	TGTGCCAGCACGACAGGGCGCTATGGCTACACCTTC
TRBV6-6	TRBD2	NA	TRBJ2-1	CASAERAGGDNEQFF	TGTGCCAGCGCCGAGAGAGCGGGGGGAGACAATGAGCAGTTCTTC
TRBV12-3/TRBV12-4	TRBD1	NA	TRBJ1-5	CASSIGTGEGQPQHF	TGTGCCAGCAGTATAGGGACAGGGGAGGGTCAGCCCCAGCATTTT